These T cell receptor beta chains were read from a single sample in a study of OX40 agonist ivuxolimab in advanced cancers. Libraries were prepared by immunoSEQ multiplex PCR; TCRdb keeps only in-frame clonotypes and omits some of them. The sample lists around 94,000 clones, approximately 85% occurring once. Sequencing was performed on CD4+ or CD8+ T cells sorted from blood, taken in a trial of the OX40 agonist ivuxolimab. These receptors were obtained from an adult with an advanced solid tumor such as melanoma, head and neck, liver or kidney cancer. Both conserved end residues are part of each CDR3. A D gene is named only where the DNA matches it firmly. Size is omitted from some rows. Given values are once, few, many or a class for expanded clones.

d_gene	v_gene	j_gene	abundance	CDR3aa	CDR3nt
.	TRBV27	TRBJ2-5	few	CASSLSPLGLYQETQYF	TGTGCCAGCAGTTTATCTCCTCTAGGATTGTACCAAGAGACCCAGTACTTC
TRBD1	TRBV7-2	TRBJ1-1	.	CASSRNGQGNTEAFF	TGTGCCAGCAGCCGCAACGGACAGGGGAACACTGAAGCTTTCTTT
TRBD1	TRBV7-9	TRBJ1-1	.	CASSPRTGPEAFF	TGTGCCAGCAGCCCCCGGACAGGCCCTGAAGCTTTCTTT
.	TRBV7-9	TRBJ1-1	.	CASSAQSGRNTEAFF	TGTGCCAGCAGCGCACAATCCGGGCGGAACACTGAAGCTTTCTTT
.	TRBV25-1	TRBJ1-4	.	CASSRERGSNEKLFF	TGTGCCAGCAGTCGCGAGCGGGGAAGTAATGAAAAACTGTTTTTT
TRBD2	TRBV25-1	TRBJ2-7	.	CASVGTRDEQYF	TGTGCCAGCGTCGGGACTAGGGACGAGCAGTACTTC
TRBD2	TRBV11-2	TRBJ2-3	.	CASSPGRGPSDTQYF	TGTGCCAGCAGCCCAGGGAGGGGCCCGTCAGATACGCAGTATTTT
.	TRBV5-1	TRBJ1-1	.	CASRLGGGTEAFF	TGCGCCAGCAGATTAGGAGGGGGTACTGAAGCTTTCTTT
.	TRBV29-1	TRBJ2-7	.	CSVIQVHLGYEQYF	TGCAGCGTCATCCAGGTACATTTGGGCTACGAGCAGTACTTC
TRBD2	TRBV11-2	TRBJ2-3	.	CASSLSSGDFTDTQYF	TGTGCCAGCAGCTTATCAAGCGGGGATTTCACAGATACGCAGTATTTT
.	TRBV15	TRBJ2-5	.	CATSSSGDETQYF	TGTGCCACCAGCAGCTCCGGGGACGAGACCCAGTACTTC
.	TRBV5-4	TRBJ2-7	.	CASSLEGVHYEQYF	TGTGCCAGCAGCTTGGAGGGGGTACACTACGAGCAGTACTTC
.	TRBV30	TRBJ2-7	.	CAWRGAPYEQYF	TGTGCCTGGAGAGGGGCCCCCTACGAGCAGTACTTC
.	TRBV4-3	TRBJ2-7	.	CASSQDRYTSSYEQYF	TGCGCCAGCAGCCAAGATAGGTACACGAGCTCCTACGAGCAGTACTTC
.	TRBV7-9	TRBJ2-1	few	CASSSPRARGNEQFF	TGTGCCAGCAGCTCCCCTCGGGCCAGGGGTAATGAGCAGTTCTTC
TRBD1	TRBV7-8	TRBJ2-7	.	CASSLYRTGVYEQYF	TGTGCCAGCAGCTTATACCGGACAGGGGTTTACGAGCAGTACTTC
TRBD1	TRBV28	TRBJ2-3	few	CASTWDRVTDTQYF	TGTGCCAGCACCTGGGACAGGGTTACAGATACGCAGTATTTT
TRBD2	TRBV9	TRBJ2-3	.	CASSVVAGWGTDTQYF	TGTGCCAGCAGCGTAGTAGCGGGATGGGGCACAGATACGCAGTATTTT
.	TRBV10-3	TRBJ2-3	.	CAISESAYTQYF	TGTGCCATCAGTGAGTCGGCTTATACGCAGTATTTT
TRBD1	TRBV7-2	TRBJ1-1	.	CASSRDRDDMAFF	TGTGCCAGCTCGCGGGACAGGGATGATATGGCTTTCTTT
.	TRBV6-5	TRBJ1-4	once	CASQPTVNEKLFF	TGTGCCAGCCAGCCGACCGTAAATGAAAAACTGTTTTTT
TRBD2	TRBV19	TRBJ2-1	.	CASSMGLGVNEQFF	TGTGCCAGTAGTATGGGACTAGGGGTAAATGAGCAGTTCTTC
TRBD2	TRBV27	TRBJ2-1	.	CASRLGGGNEQFF	TGTGCCAGCAGGTTGGGCGGGGGGAATGAGCAGTTCTTC
.	TRBV4-1	TRBJ2-7	.	CASSRDRYGPYEQYF	TGCGCCAGCAGCCGAGACAGGTATGGACCTTACGAGCAGTACTTC
.	TRBV13	TRBJ2-1	.	CASSLSARGYNEQFF	TGTGCCAGCAGCTTGAGTGCTAGGGGTTACAATGAGCAGTTCTTC
.	TRBV5-1	TRBJ1-4	.	CASSFSSTTNEKLFF	TGCGCCAGCAGCTTCAGCAGTACAACTAATGAAAAACTGTTTTTT
TRBD1	TRBV9	TRBJ2-5	.	CASSEGDRGLVGETQYF	TGTGCCAGCAGCGAGGGGGACAGGGGGCTTGTTGGGGAGACCCAGTACTTC
TRBD2	TRBV30	TRBJ2-3	.	CAWSRATGGSTDTQYF	TGTGCCTGGAGTCGAGCAACGGGGGGAAGCACAGATACGCAGTATTTT
.	TRBV25-1	TRBJ2-5	.	CASTEDMGETQYF	TGTGCCAGCACGGAGGACATGGGAGAGACCCAGTACTTC
.	TRBV2	TRBJ2-5	.	CASSGKETQYF	TGTGCCAGCAGTGGGAAAGAGACCCAGTACTTC
TRBD2	TRBV6-1	TRBJ2-7	.	CASSGYSWTSGSMGYEQYF	TGTGCCAGCAGTGGTTATTCGTGGACTAGCGGGAGTATGGGTTACGAGCAGTACTTC
.	TRBV15	TRBJ2-5	.	CATKERAGETQYF	TGTGCCACCAAGGAGAGGGCTGGAGAGACCCAGTACTTC
.	TRBV28	TRBJ1-1	.	CASSPAFGGTEAFF	TGTGCCAGCAGTCCTGCCTTTGGGGGGACTGAAGCTTTCTTT
TRBD1	TRBV11-1	TRBJ2-1	.	CASSSYRDRAGEQFF	TGTGCCAGCAGCAGCTACCGGGACAGGGCAGGCGAGCAGTTCTTC
.	TRBV19	TRBJ2-2	once	CASSPRVGNTGELFF	TGTGCCAGTAGTCCTAGGGTGGGGAACACCGGGGAGCTGTTTTTT
TRBD1	TRBV30	TRBJ1-3	.	CAWSPGGQGNTIYF	TGTGCCTGGAGCCCAGGGGGACAGGGAAACACCATATATTTT
TRBD1	TRBV28	TRBJ2-3	.	CASSSLRDTGVDTQYF	TGTGCCAGCAGTTCCCTCCGGGACACAGGGGTAGATACGCAGTATTTT
.	TRBV2	TRBJ1-1	.	CASSPQAGTEAFF	TGTGCCAGCAGTCCCCAGGCTGGAACTGAAGCTTTCTTT
.	TRBV7-2	TRBJ2-1	.	CASSPGYNEQFF	TGTGCCAGCAGCCCAGGTTACAATGAGCAGTTCTTC
.	TRBV7-2	TRBJ1-3	.	CASGISGNTIYF	TGTGCCAGCGGGATCTCTGGAAACACCATATATTTT
.	TRBV2	TRBJ1-4	.	CASSVPVGSSSPQTSEKLFF	TGTGCCAGCAGTGTACCCGTGGGATCTTCTTCCCCTCAAACCAGTGAAAAACTGTTTTTT
.	TRBV27	TRBJ1-1	.	CASSPSWGERTEAFF	TGTGCCAGCAGTCCTTCCTGGGGGGAAAGGACTGAAGCTTTCTTT
.	TRBV6-5	TRBJ1-3	.	CASSYVEPGNTIYF	TGTGCCAGCAGTTACGTAGAGCCTGGAAACACCATATATTTT
.	TRBV7-2	TRBJ2-7	.	CASSLQVSGGAEQYF	TGTGCCAGCAGCCTACAGGTCTCCGGGGGAGCCGAGCAGTACTTC
.	TRBV7-8	TRBJ2-2	.	CAITINTGELFF	TGTGCCATCACCATAAACACCGGGGAGCTGTTTTTT
.	TRBV6-1	TRBJ1-2	.	CASSEEPGYTF	TGTGCCAGCAGTGAAGAGCCTGGCTACACCTTC
TRBD2	TRBV2	TRBJ2-2	.	CASARLAGAGELFF	TGTGCCAGCGCTCGACTAGCGGGAGCTGGGGAGCTGTTTTTT
TRBD1	TRBV19	TRBJ2-5	.	CASSPSGQWETQYF	TGTGCCAGTAGCCCCTCGGGACAGTGGGAGACCCAGTACTTC
.	TRBV6-5	TRBJ1-6	once	CASSYPERGSPLHF	TGTGCCAGCAGTTACCCAGAGCGGGGCTCACCCCTCCACTTT
.	TRBV19	TRBJ2-2	.	CASSTPFRDSYTGELFF	TGTGCCAGTAGTACGCCTTTCCGGGACTCCTACACCGGGGAGCTGTTTTTT
TRBD2	TRBV6-1	TRBJ2-5	.	CASSDVSGSGGETQYF	TGTGCCAGCAGTGATGTCAGCGGGAGCGGCGGTGAGACCCAGTACTTC
.	TRBV4-3	TRBJ2-2	.	CASSSGASTGELFF	TGCGCCAGCAGCTCAGGCGCTTCCACCGGGGAGCTGTTTTTT
TRBD2	TRBV4-2	TRBJ2-5	.	CASSQVTAGGVSETQYF	TGTGCCAGCAGCCAAGTCACAGCGGGAGGAGTTTCAGAGACCCAGTACTTC
.	TRBV6-6	TRBJ1-5	.	CASSRRGSEQNQPQHF	TGTGCCAGCAGCCGAAGAGGCTCCGAACAAAATCAGCCCCAGCATTTT
.	TRBV27	TRBJ1-1	.	CASSLGSGFTEAFF	TGTGCCAGCAGTCTCGGATCGGGGTTCACTGAAGCTTTCTTT
TRBD2	TRBV7-3	TRBJ2-3	.	CASSLGTRGTQYF	TGTGCCAGCAGCTTAGGGACTAGGGGTACGCAGTATTTT
TRBD2	TRBV7-9	TRBJ2-1	.	CASSLLSGSSYNEQFF	TGTGCCAGCAGCTTACTCAGCGGGAGCTCCTACAATGAGCAGTTCTTC
TRBD1	TRBV19	TRBJ2-7	.	CATSIGGLGEQYF	TGTGCCACCTCTATAGGGGGCCTCGGCGAGCAGTACTTC
.	TRBV10-1	TRBJ2-1	.	CASSVERAANEQFF	TGCGCCAGCAGTGTGGAGCGGGCGGCCAATGAGCAGTTCTTC